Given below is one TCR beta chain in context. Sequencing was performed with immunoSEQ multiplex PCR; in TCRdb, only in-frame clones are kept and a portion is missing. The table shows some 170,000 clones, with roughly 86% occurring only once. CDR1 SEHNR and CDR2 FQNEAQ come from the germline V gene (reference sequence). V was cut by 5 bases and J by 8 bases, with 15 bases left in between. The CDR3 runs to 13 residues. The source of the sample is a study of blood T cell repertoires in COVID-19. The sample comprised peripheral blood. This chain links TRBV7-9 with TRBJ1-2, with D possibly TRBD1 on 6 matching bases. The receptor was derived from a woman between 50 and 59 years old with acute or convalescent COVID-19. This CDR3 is CASSRDIVWGYTF. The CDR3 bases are TGTGCCAGCAGCAGGGACATCGTCTGGGGCTACACCTTC.